This is a list of T cell receptor beta chains from one sample in a study of a mutant IDH1 vaccine in newly diagnosed glioma. What these receptors recognize is not known. The method was immunoSEQ multiplex PCR; TCRdb's version includes in-frame clones alone and lacks a portion of them. The profile covers about 69,000 clones, with around 86% appearing a single time and roughly 2% taken by the ten largest. The sequencing here drew on PBMCs, taken from a glioma patient whose treatment included an IDH1 peptide vaccine. These receptors originate from a man aged 25-45 years with glioma. CDR3s include the opening cysteine and the closing phenylalanine or tryptophan. A D gene is named only where the DNA matches it firmly. Only part of the rows carry a size: once, few, many, or a class if the clone is expanded.

abundance	d_gene	v_gene	j_gene	CDR3aa	CDR3nt
.	.	TRBV2	TRBJ2-2	CASSDRYTGELFF	TGTGCCAGCAGTGACCGTTACACCGGGGAGCTGTTTTTT
.	.	TRBV7-6	TRBJ1-3	CASTKDSGNTIYF	TGTGCCAGCACTAAAGACTCTGGAAACACCATATATTTT
.	TRBD2	TRBV7-2	TRBJ2-1	CASSSTSGGAPNEQFF	TGTGCCAGCAGCTCGACTAGCGGGGGGGCACCAAATGAGCAGTTCTTC
.	TRBD1	TRBV7-8	TRBJ1-2	CASSFRTGRSNYGYTF	TGTGCCAGCAGCTTCCGGACAGGAAGGTCTAACTATGGCTACACCTTC
.	TRBD2	TRBV5-1	TRBJ2-1	CASNLAGASSYNEQFF	TGCGCCAGCAACCTAGCGGGAGCGAGCTCCTACAATGAGCAGTTCTTC
once	TRBD1	TRBV19	TRBJ1-1	CASSIGQGARLSFIQEEAFF	TGTGCCAGTAGTATAGGACAGGGGGCCCGCCTATCGTTTATCCAGGAGGAAGCTTTCTTT
.	TRBD2	TRBV7-6	TRBJ2-1	CASSFSGRPYNEQFF	TGTGCCAGCAGCTTCAGCGGGAGGCCCTACAATGAGCAGTTCTTC
.	.	TRBV2	TRBJ1-6	CASASQTDSPLHF	TGTGCCAGCGCTTCCCAGACGGATTCACCCCTCCACTTT
.	TRBD2	TRBV28	TRBJ2-3	CASSSGMGEGRADTQYF	TGTGCCAGCAGTTCTGGTATGGGTGAAGGGAGGGCAGATACGCAGTATTTT
.	.	TRBV5-1	TRBJ1-1	CASSLKVGVNTEAFF	TGCGCCAGCAGCTTAAAAGTGGGCGTGAACACTGAAGCTTTCTTT
.	TRBD1	TRBV7-9	TRBJ1-5	CASSLDRVGPGSSNQPQHF	TGTGCCAGCAGCTTGGACAGGGTAGGCCCGGGTTCGAGCAATCAGCCCCAGCATTTT
.	TRBD2	TRBV5-1	TRBJ2-7	CASSWSSGSYEQYF	TGCGCCAGCAGCTGGTCTAGCGGGAGCTACGAGCAGTACTTC
.	.	TRBV19	TRBJ2-5	CASSMVAGEAQYF	TGTGCCAGTAGTATGGTAGCAGGGGAGGCCCAGTACTTC
few	TRBD2	TRBV7-3	TRBJ2-1	CASSSTGLTYNEQFF	TGTGCCAGCAGCTCTACGGGACTAACTTACAATGAGCAGTTCTTC
.	TRBD2	TRBV7-6	TRBJ2-7	CASSLLGGSGSYEQYF	TGTGCCAGCAGCTTACTGGGGGGGAGTGGGTCCTACGAGCAGTACTTC
.	.	TRBV5-5	TRBJ1-3	CASSLGFSGPGNTIYF	TGTGCCAGCAGCTTGGGATTCTCAGGGCCTGGAAACACCATATATTTT